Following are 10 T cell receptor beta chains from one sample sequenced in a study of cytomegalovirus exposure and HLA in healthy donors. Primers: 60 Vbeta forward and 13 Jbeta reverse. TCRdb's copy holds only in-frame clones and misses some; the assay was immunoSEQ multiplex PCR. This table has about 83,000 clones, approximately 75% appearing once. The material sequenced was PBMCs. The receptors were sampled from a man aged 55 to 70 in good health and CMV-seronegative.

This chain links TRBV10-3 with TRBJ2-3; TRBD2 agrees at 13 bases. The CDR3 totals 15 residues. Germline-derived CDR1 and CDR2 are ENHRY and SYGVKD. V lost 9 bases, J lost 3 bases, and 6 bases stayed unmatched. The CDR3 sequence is CAITTSGGPTDTQYF. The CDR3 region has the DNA TGTGCCATAACGACTAGCGGGGGGCCTACAGATACGCAGTATTTT.

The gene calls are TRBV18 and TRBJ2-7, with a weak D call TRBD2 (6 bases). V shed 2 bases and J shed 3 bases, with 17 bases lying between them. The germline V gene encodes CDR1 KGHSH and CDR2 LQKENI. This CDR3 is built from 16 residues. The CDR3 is CASSPTAGGTFYEQYF. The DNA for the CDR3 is TGTGCCAGCTCACCAACGGCCGGGGGAACGTTCTACGAGCAGTACTTC.

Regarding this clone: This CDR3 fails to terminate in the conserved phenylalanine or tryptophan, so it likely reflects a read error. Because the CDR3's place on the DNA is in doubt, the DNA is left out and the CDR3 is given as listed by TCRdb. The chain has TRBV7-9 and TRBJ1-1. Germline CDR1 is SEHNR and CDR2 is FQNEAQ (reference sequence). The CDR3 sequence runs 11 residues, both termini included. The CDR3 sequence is CASSLEELGRR.

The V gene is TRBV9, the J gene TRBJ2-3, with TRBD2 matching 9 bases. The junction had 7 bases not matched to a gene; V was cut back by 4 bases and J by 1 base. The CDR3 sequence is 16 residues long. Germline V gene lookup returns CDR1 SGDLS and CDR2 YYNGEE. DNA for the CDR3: TGTGCCAGCAGCCCAACGAGGACTAGCGGCACAGATACGCAGTATTTT. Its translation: CASSPTRTSGTDTQYF.

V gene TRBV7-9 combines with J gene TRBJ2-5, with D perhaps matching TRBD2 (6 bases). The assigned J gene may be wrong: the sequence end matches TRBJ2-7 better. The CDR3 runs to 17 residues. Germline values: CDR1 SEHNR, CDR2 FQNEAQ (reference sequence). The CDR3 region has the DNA TGTGCCAGCAGCCCATCGATGGGGGGTCTAGGGGCCTACGAGCAGTACTTC. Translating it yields CASSPSMGGLGAYEQYF.

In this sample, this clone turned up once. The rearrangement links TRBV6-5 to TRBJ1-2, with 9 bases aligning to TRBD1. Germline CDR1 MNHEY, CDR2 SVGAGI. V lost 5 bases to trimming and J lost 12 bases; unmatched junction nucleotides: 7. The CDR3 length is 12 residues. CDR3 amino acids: CASSRMGQGNTF. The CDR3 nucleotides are TGTGCCAGCAGTAGAATGGGACAGGGAAACACCTTC.

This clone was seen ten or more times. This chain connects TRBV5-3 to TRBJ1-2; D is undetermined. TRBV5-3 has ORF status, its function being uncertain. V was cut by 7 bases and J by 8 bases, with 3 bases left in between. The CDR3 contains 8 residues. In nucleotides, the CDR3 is TGTGCCAGACCAGGCTACACCTTC. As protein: CARPGYTF.

This chain's CDR3 is CASSTPSVNEQFF. CDR3 bases: TGCGCCAGCAGCACCCCTAGCGTCAATGAGCAGTTCTTC. The chain carries TRBV5-1 and TRBJ2-1; perhaps TRBD2 as D (6 bases). The germline V gene has CDR1 SGHRS and CDR2 YFSETQ. Trimming cost V 4 bases and J 6 bases, with 11 bases left between them. The CDR3 runs 13 residues.

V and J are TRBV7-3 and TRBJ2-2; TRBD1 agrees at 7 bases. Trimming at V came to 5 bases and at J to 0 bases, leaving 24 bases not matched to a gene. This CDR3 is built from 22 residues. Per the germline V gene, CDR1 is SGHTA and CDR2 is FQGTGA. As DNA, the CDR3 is TGTGCCAGCAGCGAAACAGGGGTAGCGTGGGGGCCCATACCATCGAACACCGGGGAGCTGTTTTTT. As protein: CASSETGVAWGPIPSNTGELFF.

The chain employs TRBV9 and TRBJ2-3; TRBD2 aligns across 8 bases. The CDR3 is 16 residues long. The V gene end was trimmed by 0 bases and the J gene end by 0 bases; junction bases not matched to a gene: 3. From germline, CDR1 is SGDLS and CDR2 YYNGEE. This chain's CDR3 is CASSVVASGSTDTQYF. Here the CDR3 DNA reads TGTGCCAGCAGCGTAGTAGCTAGCGGGAGCACAGATACGCAGTATTTT.